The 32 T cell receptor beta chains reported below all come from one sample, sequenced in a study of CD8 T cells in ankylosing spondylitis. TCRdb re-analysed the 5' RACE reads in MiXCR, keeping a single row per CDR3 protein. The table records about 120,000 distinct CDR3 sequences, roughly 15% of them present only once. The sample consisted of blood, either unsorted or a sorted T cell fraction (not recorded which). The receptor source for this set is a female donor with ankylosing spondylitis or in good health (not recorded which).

CDR3 residues: CSARITRLGLAGDNEQFF. CDR3 sequence (DNA): TGCAGTGCTAGGATTACGAGGTTGGGACTAGCGGGGGACAATGAGCAGTTCTTC. The V and J genes are TRBV20-1 and TRBJ2-1, with TRBD2 matching over 14 bases. Germline loops: CDR1 DFQATT, CDR2 SNEGSKA (reference sequence). V lost 3 bases to trimming and J lost 5 bases; unmatched junction nucleotides: 12. CDR3 length equals 18 residues.

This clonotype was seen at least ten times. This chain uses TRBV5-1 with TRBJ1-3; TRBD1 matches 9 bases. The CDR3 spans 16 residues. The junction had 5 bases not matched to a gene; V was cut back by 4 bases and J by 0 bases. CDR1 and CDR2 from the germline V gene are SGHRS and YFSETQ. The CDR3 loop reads CASSEGQGYSGNTIYF. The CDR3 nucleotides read TGCGCCAGCAGCGAGGGACAGGGCTACTCTGGAAACACCATATATTTT.

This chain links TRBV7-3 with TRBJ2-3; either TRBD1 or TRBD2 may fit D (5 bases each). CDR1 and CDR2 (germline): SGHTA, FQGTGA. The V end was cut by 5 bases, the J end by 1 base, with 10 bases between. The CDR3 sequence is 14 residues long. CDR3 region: CASSRDGRTDTQYF. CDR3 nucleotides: TGTGCCAGCAGCAGGGACGGACGCACAGATACGCAGTATTTT.

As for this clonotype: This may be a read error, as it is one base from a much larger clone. The chain's CDR3 is CASHWGGGNTIYF. In nucleotides, the CDR3 is TGTGCCAGCCACTGGGGCGGTGGAAACACCATATATTTT. The rearrangement joins TRBV28 to TRBJ1-3, with D perhaps matching TRBD1 (5 bases). This CDR3 contains 13 residues. Germline V CDR1 and CDR2: MDHEN, SYDVKM. The ends were cut back, 8 bases at V and 3 bases at J, with 11 bases in the middle.

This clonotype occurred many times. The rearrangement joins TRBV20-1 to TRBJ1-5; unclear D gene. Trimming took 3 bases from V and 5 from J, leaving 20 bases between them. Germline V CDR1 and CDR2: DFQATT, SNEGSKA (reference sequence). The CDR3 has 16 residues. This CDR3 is CSASPRAQGKDQPQHF. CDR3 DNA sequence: TGCAGTGCTAGTCCCCGGGCCCAAGGGAAGGATCAGCCCCAGCATTTT.

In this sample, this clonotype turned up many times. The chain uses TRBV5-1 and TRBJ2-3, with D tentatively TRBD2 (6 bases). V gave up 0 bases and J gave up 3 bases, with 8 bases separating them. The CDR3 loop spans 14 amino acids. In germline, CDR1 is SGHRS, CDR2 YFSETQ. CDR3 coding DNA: TGCGCCAGCAGCTTGGAGGGACTTACAGATACGCAGTATTTT. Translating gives CASSLEGLTDTQYF.

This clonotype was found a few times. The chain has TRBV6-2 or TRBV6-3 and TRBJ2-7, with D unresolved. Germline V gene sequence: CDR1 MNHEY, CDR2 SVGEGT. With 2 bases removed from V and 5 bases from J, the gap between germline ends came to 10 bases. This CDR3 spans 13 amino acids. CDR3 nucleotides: TGTGCCAGCAGTTACGGGGAAGGTGACGAGCAGTACTTC. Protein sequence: CASSYGEGDEQYF.

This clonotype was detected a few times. In nucleotides, the CDR3 is TGTGCCAGCAGTTTCCAAACCCAGGATGAGCAGTTCTTC. Encoded protein: CASSFQTQDEQFF. This chain connects TRBV27 to TRBJ2-1; D remains unclear. Between the trimmed V and J ends, which lost 3 bases and 8 bases, there was a span of 11 bases. Germline CDR1 reads MNHEY; CDR2 reads SMNVEV (reference sequence). The CDR3 runs 13 residues.

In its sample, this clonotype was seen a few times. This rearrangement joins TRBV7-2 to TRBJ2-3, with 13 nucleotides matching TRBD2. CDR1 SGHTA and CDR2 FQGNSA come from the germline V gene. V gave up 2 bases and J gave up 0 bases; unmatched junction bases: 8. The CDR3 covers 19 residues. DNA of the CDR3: TGTGCCAGCAGCTTACGGTTAGGACTAGCGGGGGAGAGCACAGATACGCAGTATTTT. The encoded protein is CASSLRLGLAGESTDTQYF.

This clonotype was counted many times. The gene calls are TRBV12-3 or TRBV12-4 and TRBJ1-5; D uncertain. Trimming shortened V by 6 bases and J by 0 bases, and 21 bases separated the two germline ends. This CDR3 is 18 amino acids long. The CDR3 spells CASSLGDSADYSNQPQHF. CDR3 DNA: TGTGCCAGCAGCCTCGGCGATAGCGCTGACTATAGCAATCAGCCCCAGCATTTT.

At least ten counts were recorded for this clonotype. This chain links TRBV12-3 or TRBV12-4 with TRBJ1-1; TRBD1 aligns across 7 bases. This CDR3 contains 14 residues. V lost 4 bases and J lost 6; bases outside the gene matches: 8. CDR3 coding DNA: TGTGCCAGCAGTTATACAGGGGCAAGCTCTGAAGCTTTCTTT. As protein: CASSYTGASSEAFF.

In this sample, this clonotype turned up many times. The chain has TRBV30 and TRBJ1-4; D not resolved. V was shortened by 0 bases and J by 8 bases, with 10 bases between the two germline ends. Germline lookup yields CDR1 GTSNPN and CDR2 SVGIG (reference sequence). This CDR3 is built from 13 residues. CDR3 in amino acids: CAWSVGGHEKLFF. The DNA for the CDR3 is TGTGCCTGGAGTGTTGGAGGGCACGAAAAACTGTTTTTT.

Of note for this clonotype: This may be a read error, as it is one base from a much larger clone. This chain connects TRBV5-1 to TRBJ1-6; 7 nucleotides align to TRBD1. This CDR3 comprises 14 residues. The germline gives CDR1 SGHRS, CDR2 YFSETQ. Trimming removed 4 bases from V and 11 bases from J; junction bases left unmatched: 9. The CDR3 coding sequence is TGCGCCAGCAGCCCGGGGACAGAGGGGCCACCCCTCCACTTT. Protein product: CASSPGTEGPPLHF.

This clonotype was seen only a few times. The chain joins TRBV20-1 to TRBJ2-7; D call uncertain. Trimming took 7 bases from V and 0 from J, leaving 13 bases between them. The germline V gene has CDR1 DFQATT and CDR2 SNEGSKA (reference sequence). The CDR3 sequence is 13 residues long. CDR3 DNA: TGCAGTGGTGGGAAACGCGGCTCCTACGAGCAGTACTTC. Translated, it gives CSGGKRGSYEQYF.

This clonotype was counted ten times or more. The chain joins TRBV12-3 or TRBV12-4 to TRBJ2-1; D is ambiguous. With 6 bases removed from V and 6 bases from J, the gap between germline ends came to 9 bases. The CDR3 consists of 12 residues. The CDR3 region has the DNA TGTGCCAGCAGCCCCCCCGTCAATGAGCAGTTCTTC. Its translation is CASSPPVNEQFF.

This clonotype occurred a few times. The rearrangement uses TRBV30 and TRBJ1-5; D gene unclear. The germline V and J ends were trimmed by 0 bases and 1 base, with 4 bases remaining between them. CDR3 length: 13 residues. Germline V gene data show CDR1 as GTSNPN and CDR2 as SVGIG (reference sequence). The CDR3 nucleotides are TGTGCCTGGAGTGTACAGAGCAATCAGCCCCAGCATTTT. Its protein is CAWSVQSNQPQHF.

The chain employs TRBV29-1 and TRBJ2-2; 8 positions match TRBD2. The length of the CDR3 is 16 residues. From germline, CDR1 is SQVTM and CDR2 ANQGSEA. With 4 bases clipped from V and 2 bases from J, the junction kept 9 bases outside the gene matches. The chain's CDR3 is CSVVGIAGPNTGELFF. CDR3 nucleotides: TGCAGCGTTGTAGGTATAGCGGGGCCTAACACCGGGGAGCTGTTTTTT.

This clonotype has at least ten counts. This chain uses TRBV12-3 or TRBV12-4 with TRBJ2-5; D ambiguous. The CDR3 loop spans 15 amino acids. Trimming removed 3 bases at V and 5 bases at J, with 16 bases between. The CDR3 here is CASSFRQTSWETQYF. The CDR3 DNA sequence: TGTGCCAGCAGTTTTCGACAAACTTCCTGGGAGACCCAGTACTTC.

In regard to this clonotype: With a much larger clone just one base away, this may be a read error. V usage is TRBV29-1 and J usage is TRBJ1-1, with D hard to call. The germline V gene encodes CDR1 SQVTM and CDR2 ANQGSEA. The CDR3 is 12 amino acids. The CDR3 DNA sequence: TGCAGCGTTGACGTCGGGAACACTGACGCTTTCTTT. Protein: CSVDVGNTDAFF.

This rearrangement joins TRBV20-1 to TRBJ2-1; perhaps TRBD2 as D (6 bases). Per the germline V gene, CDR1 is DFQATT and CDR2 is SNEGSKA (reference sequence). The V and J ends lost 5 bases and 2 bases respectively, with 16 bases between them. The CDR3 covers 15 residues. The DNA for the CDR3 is TGCAGTGCTTTCGGGGGAGGTTACCCCTACAATGAGCAGTTCTTC. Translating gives CSAFGGGYPYNEQFF.

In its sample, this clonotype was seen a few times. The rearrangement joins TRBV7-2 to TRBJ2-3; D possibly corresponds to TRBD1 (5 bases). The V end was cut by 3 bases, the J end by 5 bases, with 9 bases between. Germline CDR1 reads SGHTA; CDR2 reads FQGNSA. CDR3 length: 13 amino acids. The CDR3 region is CASSFGALDTQYF. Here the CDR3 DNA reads TGTGCCAGCAGCTTTGGGGCGTTAGATACGCAGTATTTT.

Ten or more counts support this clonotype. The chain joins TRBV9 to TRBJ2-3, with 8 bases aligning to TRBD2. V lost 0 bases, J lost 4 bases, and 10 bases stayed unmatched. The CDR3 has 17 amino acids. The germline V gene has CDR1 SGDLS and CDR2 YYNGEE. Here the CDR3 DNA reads TGTGCCAGCAGCGTAGGTAGTAGCGGGATATTTTCAGATACGCAGTATTTT. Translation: CASSVGSSGIFSDTQYF.

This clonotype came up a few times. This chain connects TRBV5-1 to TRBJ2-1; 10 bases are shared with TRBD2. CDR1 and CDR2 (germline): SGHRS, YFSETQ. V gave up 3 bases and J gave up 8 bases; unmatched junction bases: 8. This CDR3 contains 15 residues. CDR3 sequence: CASSSGTSALYEQFF. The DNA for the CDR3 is TGCGCCAGCAGCTCCGGGACTAGCGCTTTATATGAGCAGTTCTTC.

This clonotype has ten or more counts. CDR3 nucleotide sequence: TGTGCCAGCAGCCAATTAAACACCGGGGAGCTGTTTTTT. It specifies CASSQLNTGELFF. V gene TRBV14 combines with J gene TRBJ2-2; the D is unclear. The ends were cut back, 2 bases at V and 2 bases at J, with 3 bases in the middle. Germline V CDR1 and CDR2: SGHDN, FVKESK. This CDR3 region has 13 residues.

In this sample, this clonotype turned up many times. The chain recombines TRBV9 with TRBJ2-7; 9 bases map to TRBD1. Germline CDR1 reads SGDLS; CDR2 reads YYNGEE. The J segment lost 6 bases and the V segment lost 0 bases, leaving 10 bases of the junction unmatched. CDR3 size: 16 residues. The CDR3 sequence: CASSVAPGQGKGEQYF. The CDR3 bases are TGTGCCAGCAGCGTAGCTCCGGGACAGGGAAAAGGCGAGCAGTACTTC.

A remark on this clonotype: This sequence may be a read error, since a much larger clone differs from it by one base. CDR3 loop: CSARMIGTENTEAFF. The CDR3, as DNA: TGCAGTGCTAGGATGATTGGAACGGAGAACACTGAAGCTTTCTTT. This chain connects TRBV20-1 to TRBJ1-1; no firm D call. CDR3 length equals 15 residues. With 3 bases removed from V and 1 base from J, the gap between germline ends came to 15 bases. CDR1 and CDR2 (germline): DFQATT, SNEGSKA (reference sequence).

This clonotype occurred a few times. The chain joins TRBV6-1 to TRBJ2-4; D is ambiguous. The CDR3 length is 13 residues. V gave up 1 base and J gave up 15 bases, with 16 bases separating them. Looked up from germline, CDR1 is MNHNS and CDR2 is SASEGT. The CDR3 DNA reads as TGTGCCAGCAGTGAAGAGGCGGCCCGGACCGGGTACTTC. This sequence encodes CASSEEAARTGYF.

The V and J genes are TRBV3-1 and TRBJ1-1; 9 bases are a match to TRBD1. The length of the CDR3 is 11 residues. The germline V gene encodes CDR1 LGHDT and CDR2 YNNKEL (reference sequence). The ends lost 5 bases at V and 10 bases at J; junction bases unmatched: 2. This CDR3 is CASSRQGGAFF. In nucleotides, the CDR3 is TGTGCCAGCAGCAGACAGGGGGGAGCTTTCTTT.

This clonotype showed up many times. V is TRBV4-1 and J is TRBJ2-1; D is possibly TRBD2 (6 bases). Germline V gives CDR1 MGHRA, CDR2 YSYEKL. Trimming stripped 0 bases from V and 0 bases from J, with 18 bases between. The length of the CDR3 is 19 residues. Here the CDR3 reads CASSQDKLGLPSSYNEQFF. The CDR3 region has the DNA TGCGCCAGCAGCCAAGATAAGTTAGGACTACCAAGCTCCTACAATGAGCAGTTCTTC.

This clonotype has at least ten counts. The CDR3 coding sequence is TGTGCCAGCACTTTGGACTTCCACGAGCAGTACTTC. Protein sequence: CASTLDFHEQYF. V and J are TRBV12-3 or TRBV12-4 and TRBJ2-7, with a possible D match to TRBD2 (5 bases). V lost 7 bases to trimming and J lost 5 bases, with 12 bases between them. The CDR3 length is 12 residues.

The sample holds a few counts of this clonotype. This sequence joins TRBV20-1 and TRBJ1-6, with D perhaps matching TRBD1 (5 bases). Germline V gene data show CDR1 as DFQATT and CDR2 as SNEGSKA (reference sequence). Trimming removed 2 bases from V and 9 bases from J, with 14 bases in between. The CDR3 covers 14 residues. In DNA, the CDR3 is TGCAGTGCTAGAACCACAGGACTCTTTTCACCCCTCCACTTT. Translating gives CSARTTGLFSPLHF.

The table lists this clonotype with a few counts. CDR3 residues: CASAVELNTGELFF. In DNA, the CDR3 is TGTGCCAGCGCTGTAGAGCTTAACACCGGGGAGCTGTTTTTT. V gene TRBV2 combines with J gene TRBJ2-2; no reliable D call. The V and J ends lost 8 bases and 2 bases respectively, with 12 bases between them. This CDR3 is built from 14 residues. Germline V gives CDR1 SNHLY, CDR2 FYNNEI.